Below, 24 T cell receptor beta chains from the same sample are listed, as sequenced in a study of shared clonotypes between healthy human individuals. Measured with immunoSEQ multiplex PCR; TCRdb has only the in-frame clones, and not every one. The repertoire holds about 2.1 million clones, with 80% to 95% as singletons. CD45RO-negative CD8 cells positively selected for CCR7 made up the naive population, which excluded terminally differentiated effector memory CD45RA+ cells. Sequences were obtained from naive CD8+ T cells from PBMCs. Receptor source: a man aged 18 to 29 in good health. Some clones in this sample may be carry-over from other donors' samples.

The count of this clone is one. J is TRBJ2-5 and V is TRBV15; 8 positions agree with TRBD1. The germline V gene encodes CDR1 LNHNV and CDR2 YYDKDF (reference sequence). The ends lost 0 bases at V and 2 bases at J; junction bases unmatched: 17. This CDR3 is built from 20 residues. CDR3 sequence: CATSRDNPLVGQGEQETQYF. CDR3 nucleotides: TGTGCCACCAGCAGAGATAACCCGCTTGTCGGACAGGGCGAACAAGAGACCCAGTACTTC.

This clone was picked up a small number of times. The V gene is TRBV14, the J gene TRBJ1-1; the D gene is possibly TRBD1 (5 bases). CDR3 length: 14 residues. Germline lookup yields CDR1 SGHDN and CDR2 FVKESK. The V end lost 0 bases, the J end lost 4 bases, and 9 bases lay between the germline ends. The CDR3 nucleotides are TGTGCCAGCAGCCAAGATTTGGGGGGCACTGAAGCTTTCTTT. Amino acid sequence: CASSQDLGGTEAFF.

The chain is built from TRBV7-2 and TRBJ2-3; D gene ambiguous. CDR3 length: 16 amino acids. Germline V CDR1 and CDR2: SGHTA, FQGNSA. Trimming removed 5 bases from V and 0 bases from J, with 15 bases in between. CDR3 DNA: TGTGCCAGCAGCCTACCCTTGGCATTTAGCACAGATACGCAGTATTTT. Its protein is CASSLPLAFSTDTQYF.

The CDR3 sequence: CASSVAWLAGEARNEQFF. CDR3 nucleotide sequence: TGTGCCAGCAGCGTAGCGTGGCTAGCGGGAGAAGCTAGGAATGAGCAGTTCTTC. The chain joins TRBV9 to TRBJ2-1; 10 nucleotides match TRBD2. CDR3 size: 18 residues. The trim removed 0 bases at V and 7 bases at J, leaving 13 bases unmatched. In germline, CDR1 is SGDLS, CDR2 YYNGEE.

This chain uses TRBV6-5 with TRBJ2-1; the D is unclear. Germline CDR1 is MNHEY and CDR2 is SVGAGI. Trimming shortened V by 6 bases and J by 0 bases, and 12 bases separated the two germline ends. This CDR3 is built from 15 residues. For the CDR3, the DNA is TGTGCCAGCAGGAAGACTCCCCCCTCCTACAATGAGCAGTTCTTC. It encodes CASRKTPPSYNEQFF.

This clone was detected a few times. The chain couples TRBV10-2 to TRBJ1-2; maybe TRBD1 (5 bases). CDR1 is WSHSY and CDR2 is SAAADI in the germline V gene. Trimming shortened V by 2 bases and J by 4 bases, and 8 bases separated the two germline ends. The CDR3 has 13 amino acids. Written as DNA, the CDR3 is TGCGCCAGCAGTGAGGAGACAGCCTATGGCTACACCTTC. Translating it yields CASSEETAYGYTF.

This sequence joins TRBV27 and TRBJ2-7; 7 positions match TRBD2. Germline CDR1 reads MNHEY; CDR2 reads SMNVEV (reference sequence). The CDR3 is made up of 15 amino acids. J was trimmed by 7 bases and V by 6 bases; bases with no gene match: 15. CDR3 region: CASSRVGGGGSEQYF. CDR3 nucleotides: TGTGCCAGCAGCCGTGTTGGAGGCGGGGGATCGGAGCAGTACTTC.

Points on this clone: The sample contains more than one DNA sequence encoding this CDR3. The rearrangement joins TRBV11-2 to TRBJ2-7; possibly TRBD1 for D (7 bases). Germline V gene data show CDR1 as SGHAT and CDR2 as FQNNGV. The CDR3 spans 15 residues. V was clipped by 5 bases and J by 0 bases, with 14 bases between them. In DNA form, the CDR3 reads TGTGCCAGCAGCCCCGGAGGGGGCAGCTCCTACGAGCAGTACTTC. Translation: CASSPGGGSSYEQYF. The full variable domain, with the rest looked up from reference TRBV11-2 and TRBJ2-7, is EAGVAQSPRYKIIEKRQSVAFWCNPISGHATLYWYQQILGQGPKLLIQFQNNGVVDDSQLPKDRFSAERLKGVDSTLKIQPAKLEDSAVYLCASSPGGGSSYEQYFGPGTRLTVT.

The chain links TRBV14 to TRBJ2-1, with D possibly being TRBD1 or TRBD2 (5 bases each). V was trimmed by 3 bases and J by 3 bases, leaving 9 bases between them. Germline V gives CDR1 SGHDN, CDR2 FVKESK. The CDR3 extends over 14 amino acids. CDR3 sequence reads: CASSHWDGYNEQFF. CDR3 DNA: TGTGCCAGCAGCCACTGGGACGGCTACAATGAGCAGTTCTTC.

V usage is TRBV4-1 and J usage is TRBJ2-5; D perhaps matches TRBD1 (5 bases). The DNA end favors TRBJ2-7, so the J call may be wrong. CDR3 size: 14 residues. Germline values: CDR1 MGHRA, CDR2 YSYEKL. CDR3 DNA: TGCGCCAGCAGCCAAGATGACAGTTCCTACGAGCAGTACTTC. Its protein is CASSQDDSSYEQYF.

The chain carries TRBV19 and TRBJ1-2, with D perhaps TRBD1 (6 bases). Deletions cut 4 bases from V and 4 bases from J, with 13 bases between. Germline V CDR1 and CDR2: LNHDA, SQIVND (reference sequence). The CDR3 runs to 14 residues. CDR3 in amino acids: CASSNYRDAYGYTF. DNA of the CDR3: TGTGCCAGTAGTAACTACAGGGATGCCTATGGCTACACCTTC.

The rearrangement links TRBV11-2 to TRBJ1-3, with D perhaps TRBD1 (6 bases). From germline, CDR1 is SGHAT and CDR2 FQNNGV. Trimming left V 3 bases short and J 0 bases short, with 21 bases between. The CDR3 loop spans 19 amino acids. Here the CDR3 DNA reads TGTGCCAGCAGCTTCCCCAAGGGGGGCAGCAATATCTCTGGAAACACCATATATTTT. Amino acid sequence: CASSFPKGGSNISGNTIYF.

The CDR3: CASSLTSGHNEQFF. The CDR3 coding sequence is TGTGCCAGCAGTTTAACTAGCGGCCACAATGAGCAGTTCTTC. The chain is built from TRBV27 and TRBJ2-1, with 8 bases lining up with TRBD2. The V and J ends lost 2 bases and 5 bases, in that order; junction bases with no gene match: 2. Germline V gene lookup returns CDR1 MNHEY and CDR2 SMNVEV (reference sequence). The CDR3 is 14 amino acids.

This sequence joins TRBV19 and TRBJ1-1; maybe TRBD1 (5 bases). The V gene's germline CDR1 is LNHDA and CDR2 SQIVND (reference sequence). Trimming shortened V by 10 bases and J by 0 bases, and 12 bases separated the two germline ends. The CDR3 runs 13 residues. CDR3 protein: CATKWTLNTEAFF. CDR3 sequence (DNA): TGTGCCACAAAATGGACACTGAACACTGAAGCTTTCTTT.

The rearrangement links TRBV15 to TRBJ2-7; maybe TRBD2 (6 bases). In germline, CDR1 is LNHNV, CDR2 YYDKDF (reference sequence). The CDR3 length is 15 residues. The V end lost 2 bases, the J end lost 1 base, and 12 bases lay between the germline ends. CDR3 in DNA: TGTGCCACCAGCAGAAACCGGGACTCATCCTACGAGCAGTACTTC. Encoded protein: CATSRNRDSSYEQYF.

The chain has TRBV19 and TRBJ2-3; 8 bases are shared with TRBD2. Germline loops: CDR1 LNHDA, CDR2 SQIVND (reference sequence). V lost 3 bases, J lost 3 bases, and 11 bases stayed unmatched. The CDR3 is made up of 17 amino acids. CDR3 nucleotides: TGTGCCAGTAGTATGGCGGCCCGATTAGCGGGAACAGATACGCAGTATTTT. Its protein product is CASSMAARLAGTDTQYF.

As for this clone: The sample holds other DNA sequences that translate to the same CDR3. This rearrangement joins TRBV29-1 to TRBJ2-1; a possible D gene is TRBD1 (6 bases). Trimming pared 5 bases from V and 0 bases from J, leaving 11 bases between. CDR3 size: 14 residues. From germline, CDR1 is SQVTM and CDR2 ANQGSEA. DNA for the CDR3: TGCAGCGTTCGTACAGGGAGCTCCTACAATGAGCAGTTCTTC. Protein sequence: CSVRTGSSYNEQFF.

This chain connects TRBV27 to TRBJ2-7; perhaps TRBD2 as D (5 bases). V was pared by 2 bases and J by 6 bases, with 17 bases between. Germline CDR1 MNHEY, CDR2 SMNVEV (reference sequence). This CDR3 has 15 amino acids. The CDR3 reads CASSLGGLVRSEQYF. The CDR3 nucleotides read TGTGCCAGCAGTTTAGGCGGGCTCGTTAGATCCGAGCAGTACTTC.

V usage is TRBV4-1 and J usage is TRBJ1-6; tentative D call: TRBD1 (6 bases). Germline V lookup: CDR1 MGHRA, CDR2 YSYEKL. V was shortened by 2 bases and J by 6 bases, with 14 bases between the two germline ends. The CDR3 runs 16 residues. The CDR3 DNA reads TGCGCCAGCAGCCAAATTGTGTCCAGGGGTAATTCACCCCTCCACTTT. Its protein is CASSQIVSRGNSPLHF.

The chain couples TRBV7-9 to TRBJ2-1; tentative D call: TRBD1 (5 bases). Trimming left V 0 bases short and J 9 bases short, with 6 bases between. The CDR3 is made up of 12 amino acids. Germline V gives CDR1 SEHNR, CDR2 FQNEAQ (reference sequence). CDR3 coding DNA: TGTGCCAGCAGCTTAGCTAGGGGTGAGCAGTTCTTC. Protein product: CASSLARGEQFF.

This sequence joins TRBV19 and TRBJ1-1; D is possibly TRBD1 (6 bases). The V end was cut by 3 bases, the J end by 1 base, with 9 bases between. Germline-derived CDR1 and CDR2 are LNHDA and SQIVND (reference sequence). The CDR3 totals 14 residues. CDR3 DNA sequence: TGTGCCAGTAGTATGGTCAGGGGGAACACTGAAGCTTTCTTT. Translating gives CASSMVRGNTEAFF.

The DNA of the CDR3 is TGTGCCAGCAAGGCGCCGGCCTCCTACAATGAGCAGTTCTTC. Translated, it gives CASKAPASYNEQFF. V is TRBV7-8 and J is TRBJ2-1; D uncertain. Germline CDR1 SGHVS, CDR2 FQNEAQ. Trimming removed 7 bases at V and 0 bases at J, with 10 bases between. The CDR3 totals 14 residues.

As to this clone: The same CDR3 is also encoded by other DNA sequences in this sample. V and J are TRBV4-1 and TRBJ2-1; 10 nucleotides match TRBD1. The junction had 4 bases not matched to a gene; V was cut back by 4 bases and J by 4 bases. This CDR3 region has 15 residues. From germline, CDR1 is MGHRA and CDR2 YSYEKL. The CDR3 sequence: CASSPGTGAYNEQFF. CDR3 DNA sequence: TGCGCCAGCAGCCCCGGGACAGGGGCATACAATGAGCAGTTCTTC.

V and J are TRBV29-1 and TRBJ2-1; 9 nucleotides align to TRBD1. CDR3 length equals 15 residues. V lost 6 bases and J lost 3; bases outside the gene matches: 9. Germline CDR1 reads SQVTM; CDR2 reads ANQGSEA. Written as DNA, the CDR3 is TGCAGCGTGAGAGACCCGGGACAGGGCTACAATGAGCAGTTCTTC. This translates into CSVRDPGQGYNEQFF.